This T cell receptor beta chain stems from a study of cytomegalovirus exposure and HLA in healthy donors. The PCR was carried out with 60 Vbeta primers and 13 Jbeta primers. Method: immunoSEQ multiplex PCR; TCRdb's copy keeps in-frame clones and lacks some. The sample consists of roughly 150,000 clones, roughly 70% of them appearing once. Study-wide points: The study dropped some indistinguishable V segments, TRBV6-2 and TRBV6-3 among them. In a later analysis, the majority of CMV-associated beta chains seemingly showed HLA restriction. Cytomegalovirus association was assigned to approximately 180 TCR beta chains.

CDR1 is SGHRS and CDR2 is YFSETQ in the germline V gene. The CDR3 spans 14 residues. The V end lost 5 bases, the J end lost 3 bases, and 9 bases lay between the germline ends. Note on this clone: The antigen is not known.

Sequencing input: PBMCs. This sequence joins TRBV5-1 and TRBJ2-6; D unclear. The sequence was obtained from a man between 25 and 39 years old in good health and CMV-seronegative. In DNA, the CDR3 is TGCGCCAGCAGTAAAGGAGATGGGGCCAACGTCCTGACTTTC. Encoded protein: CASSKGDGANVLTF.